The sample holds a few counts of the clone carrying this TCR beta chain. Other DNA variants within this sample encode the same CDR3. Using immunoSEQ multiplex PCR, the repertoire was profiled, and TCRdb retains in-frame clones only, with some absent. The table lists 150,000 to 200,000 clones, 90% to 95% of them singletons. The data originate from a study of control samples from healthy donors and cancer patients. The CDR3 length is 14 residues. Germline V gives CDR1 SEHNR, CDR2 FQNEAQ (reference sequence). Trimming removed 1 base at V and 1 base at J, with 7 bases between. Sequencing used blood. The receptor comes from a woman between 25 and 40 years old in good health. V is TRBV7-9 and J is TRBJ1-1; D not resolved. CDR3 DNA sequence: TGTGCCAGCAGCTTAGGGACGGCGAACACTGAAGCTTTCTTT. Translating it yields CASSLGTANTEAFF.